The 14 T cell receptor beta chains listed next were all sequenced from one sample in a study of blood T cell repertoires in COVID-19 (dated by TCRdb to 2020 to 2021). Library method: the immunoSEQ multiplex PCR assay. The table was pulled from immuneACCESS by TCRdb, which kept in-frame rearrangements only. Such tables lose some clones; where checked, under half of the loss comes from unresolved V genes, and the rest has no known cause. The sample has roughly 70,000 clones on record, 89% of them singletons. The ten largest account for less than 1.5% of the sample. Sequencing input: peripheral blood. These receptors came from a man aged 55 to 70 with acute or convalescent COVID-19.

The chain is built from TRBV12-3 or TRBV12-4 and TRBJ1-1; D gene uncertain. This CDR3 has 11 residues. V was shortened by 1 base and J by 7 bases, with 4 bases between the two germline ends. CDR3 residues: CASSLGSEAFF. CDR3 DNA: TGTGCCAGCAGTTTAGGGAGTGAAGCTTTCTTT.

CDR3 in amino acids: CAISESNQGQFF. In DNA form, the CDR3 reads TGTGCCATCAGTGAGTCGAATCAGGGGCAGTTCTTC. The chain joins TRBV10-3 to TRBJ2-1, with D possibly being TRBD1 (5 bases). Germline V gives CDR1 ENHRY, CDR2 SYGVKD. This CDR3 comprises 12 residues. Deletions cut 0 bases from V and 12 bases from J, with 9 bases between.

The CDR3 loop is CASRAKKNTEAFF. CDR3 DNA: TGTGCCAGCAGAGCGAAGAAAAATACTGAAGCTTTCTTT. The chain joins TRBV6-4 to TRBJ1-1; the D is unclear. In germline, CDR1 is MRHNA, CDR2 SNTAGT. V lost 6 bases to trimming and J lost 5 bases, with 13 bases between them. The CDR3 sequence is 13 residues long.

The CDR3 nucleotides are TGTGCCAGTAGTATAACGGGGTCAGCTAATGAAAAACTGTTTTTT. As protein: CASSITGSANEKLFF. The V call is TRBV19, the J call TRBJ1-4; no reliable D call. In germline, CDR1 is LNHDA, CDR2 SQIVND (reference sequence). This CDR3 is 15 amino acids long. V was pared by 2 bases and J by 3 bases, with 10 bases between.

The rearrangement links TRBV27 to TRBJ2-1, with TRBD1 matching over 9 bases. The germline CDR1 and CDR2 sequences are MNHEY and SMNVEV (reference sequence). Trimming at V came to 7 bases and at J to 3 bases, leaving 13 bases not matched to a gene. The CDR3 is made up of 17 amino acids. The CDR3 loop is CASTPSGTGSVYNEQFF. CDR3 DNA: TGTGCCAGCACCCCTTCCGGGACAGGGTCGGTCTACAATGAGCAGTTCTTC.

The rearrangement joins TRBV18 to TRBJ1-4, with a weak D call TRBD1 (6 bases). V lost 3 bases and J lost 7, with 12 bases in between. Germline V gene lookup returns CDR1 KGHSH and CDR2 LQKENI. The CDR3 loop spans 14 amino acids. CDR3 sequence: CASSPRQESEKLFF. The CDR3 DNA reads as TGTGCCAGCTCACCCCGACAGGAGAGTGAAAAACTGTTTTTT.

The chain carries TRBV5-4 and TRBJ2-6; 14 bases agree with TRBD2. There are 18 residues in the CDR3. Trimming removed 4 bases from V and 5 bases from J; junction bases left unmatched: 8. The V gene's germline CDR1 is SGHNT and CDR2 YYREEE (reference sequence). CDR3 sequence reads: CASSKTSGGEGRANVLTF. The CDR3 DNA reads TGTGCCAGCAGCAAGACTAGCGGGGGGGAGGGAAGGGCCAACGTCCTGACTTTC.

The CDR3 spells CSVGGGQGMNTEAFF. The CDR3, as DNA: TGCAGCGTTGGAGGGGGACAGGGGATGAACACTGAAGCTTTCTTT. The chain carries TRBV29-1 and TRBJ1-1, with 10 nucleotides matching TRBD1. Per germline, CDR1 SQVTM and CDR2 ANQGSEA. The CDR3 loop spans 15 amino acids. V lost 4 bases to trimming and J lost 0 bases; unmatched junction nucleotides: 5.

V is TRBV13 and J is TRBJ1-2, with TRBD1 identical over 7 bases. The V gene end was trimmed by 5 bases and the J gene end by 7 bases; junction bases not matched to a gene: 10. The germline CDR1 and CDR2 sequences are PRHDT and FYEKMQ (reference sequence). CDR3 length: 14 residues. CDR3 region: CASSVTQGGGGYTF. For the CDR3, the DNA is TGTGCCAGCAGCGTGACGCAGGGGGGCGGTGGCTACACCTTC.

V gene TRBV10-1 combines with J gene TRBJ1-3; D is possibly TRBD1 (6 bases). CDR1 and CDR2 (germline): WNHNN, SYGVQD (reference sequence). CDR3 length: 14 residues. Deletions cut 6 bases from V and 4 bases from J, with 13 bases between. DNA of the CDR3: TGCGCCAGCAGCAACAGGGTGGGAGGAAACACCATATATTTT. It codes for CASSNRVGGNTIYF.

The CDR3 bases are TGTGCCAGCAGTGGACAGGGTTTAAACTACAATGAGCAGTTCTTC. Its translation is CASSGQGLNYNEQFF. The gene calls are TRBV2 and TRBJ2-1; TRBD1 agrees at 7 bases. J gave up 3 bases and V 4 bases, and 6 bases lay outside the gene matches. The CDR3 has 15 amino acids. Germline loops: CDR1 SNHLY, CDR2 FYNNEI.

This clone was counted once. V is TRBV13 and J is TRBJ2-2; tentative D call: TRBD1 (6 bases). Per the germline V gene, CDR1 is PRHDT and CDR2 is FYEKMQ (reference sequence). The V gene lost 1 base and the J gene lost 6 bases, with 6 bases spanning the gap. The CDR3 is 13 residues long. This CDR3 reads CASSLEGAGELFF. CDR3 nucleotides: TGTGCCAGCAGCTTAGAGGGGGCCGGGGAGCTGTTTTTT. The full variable domain, in which reference TRBV13 and TRBJ2-2 provide the parts outside the CDR3, is AAGVIQSPRHLIKEKRETATLKCYPIPRHDTVYWYQQGPGQDPQFLISFYEKMQSDKGSIPDRFSAQQFSDYHSELNMSSLELGDSALYFCASSLEGAGELFFGEGSRLTVL.

V gene TRBV2 combines with J gene TRBJ2-6; D gene uncertain. Germline V gene lookup returns CDR1 SNHLY and CDR2 FYNNEI. The CDR3 has 14 amino acids. V was pared by 4 bases and J by 4 bases, with 8 bases between. Here the CDR3 reads CASSGDVGANVLTF. The CDR3 DNA reads TGTGCCAGCAGTGGCGATGTCGGGGCCAACGTCCTGACTTTC.

This clone occurred once. The genes are TRBV25-1 and TRBJ1-1; D perhaps matches TRBD1 (6 bases). The CDR3 sequence is 18 residues long. CDR1 and CDR2 (germline): MGHDK, SYGVNS. With 4 bases removed from V and 4 bases from J, the gap between germline ends came to 25 bases. The CDR3 bases are TGTGCCAGCAGTGGGTACGGGGGGCTGAGGAGTCGTCTCACTGAAGCTTTCTTT. Translated, it gives CASSGYGGLRSRLTEAFF. The full variable domain, completed using reference TRBV25-1 and TRBJ1-1, is EADIYQTPRYLVIGTGKKITLECSQTMGHDKMYWYQQDPGMELHLIHYSYGVNSTEKGDLSSESTVSRIRTEHFPLTLESARPSHTSQYLCASSGYGGLRSRLTEAFFGQGTRLTVV.